The rows below give T cell receptor beta chains drawn from one sample of a study of early T cells in non-severe SARS-CoV-2 infection. Via MiXCR, TCRdb re-called the 5' RACE reads, giving one row per CDR3 protein. The sample has some 30,000 distinct CDR3 sequences; about 5% are singletons. The sample taken for sequencing was whole blood. These receptors were obtained from an adult who was a healthcare worker with PCR-confirmed SARS-CoV-2 infection or an uninfected control (not recorded which). CDR3s include the opening cysteine and the closing phenylalanine or tryptophan. Each record gives: D gene, V gene, clone size, J gene, CDR3 protein, CDR3 DNA. The D gene is left open where the match is weak. Expanded clones get a size class; other rows say once, few or many, or leave the size out.

>TRBD2|TRBV7-9|many|TRBJ2-5
CASSSRLAGGGETQYF
TGTGCCAGCAGCTCCCGGCTAGCGGGAGGAGGGGAGACCCAGTACTTC
>-|TRBV21-1|many|TRBJ1-1
CASSSWAGTIEAFF
TGTGCCAGCAGCTCCTGGGCCGGGACGATAGAAGCTTTCTTT
>-|TRBV12-3/TRBV12-4|many|TRBJ2-3
CASTPGAGHHGSQYF
TGTGCCAGCACCCCGGGAGCGGGCCACCATGGGTCGCAGTATTTT
>-|TRBV3-1|many|TRBJ2-7
CASSQVHYSYEQYF
TGTGCCAGCAGCCAAGTTCATTACTCCTACGAGCAGTACTTC
>TRBD1|TRBV5-6|many|TRBJ2-7
CASSPGTGGVEQYF
TGTGCCAGCAGCCCCGGGACAGGGGGCGTCGAGCAGTACTTC
>-|TRBV6-4|many|TRBJ2-3
CASSEGAGDTQYF
TGTGCCAGCAGTGAAGGAGCGGGAGATACGCAGTATTTT
>-|TRBV7-9|few|TRBJ2-1
CASSLDMGNEQFF
TGTGCCAGCAGCTTAGATATGGGAAATGAGCAGTTCTTC
>-|TRBV11-2|-|TRBJ2-5
CASSLGGSQETQYF
TGTGCCAGCAGCTTAGGAGGGAGCCAAGAGACCCAGTACTTC
>-|TRBV19|many|TRBJ1-1
CASSARNTEAFF
TGTGCCAGTAGTGCCAGAAACACTGAAGCTTTCTTT
>TRBD2|TRBV7-2|medium-sized|TRBJ2-1
CASSLEGTSGRWDNEQFF
TGTGCCAGCAGCTTAGAGGGGACTAGCGGAAGGTGGGACAATGAGCAGTTCTTC
>TRBD1|TRBV2|few|TRBJ2-7
CASSDVGTGAQYEQYF
TGTGCCAGCAGTGACGTCGGGACAGGTGCACAGTACGAGCAGTACTTC
>TRBD1|TRBV2|-|TRBJ1-4
CASSDRRTGAEKLFF
TGTGCCAGCAGTGATCGTCGGACAGGGGCTGAAAAACTGTTTTTT
>TRBD1|TRBV10-3|many|TRBJ1-1
CAISGRDRGLNTEAFF
TGTGCCATCAGCGGGCGGGACAGGGGTTTGAACACTGAAGCTTTCTTT
>-|TRBV9|-|TRBJ2-5
CASSLLQGRETQYF
TGTGCCAGCAGCCTGCTCCAGGGTAGGGAGACCCAGTACTTC
>TRBD2|TRBV10-2|-|TRBJ2-7
CASSVRGGGSYEQYF
TGCGCCAGCAGCGTCAGAGGCGGGGGCTCCTACGAGCAGTACTTC
>TRBD1|TRBV27|-|TRBJ1-3
CASSSFWTGLAGGNTIYF
TGTGCCAGCAGTTCGTTTTGGACAGGACTCGCCGGTGGAAACACCATATATTTT
>-|TRBV2|medium-sized|TRBJ2-3
CASKGRGQRYTDTQYF
TGTGCCAGCAAGGGTAGAGGACAGCGCTACACAGATACGCAGTATTTT
>-|TRBV7-2|many|TRBJ2-1
CASSLGPGERPYNEQFF
TGTGCCAGCAGCTTGGGCCCAGGTGAGCGGCCCTACAATGAGCAGTTCTTC
>TRBD1|TRBV6-5|-|TRBJ2-7
CASRSGQGSYEQYF
TGTGCCAGCAGGTCTGGACAGGGGTCCTACGAGCAGTACTTC
>-|TRBV12-5|many|TRBJ2-1
CASGSTSGAFNNEQFF
TGTGCTAGTGGATCCACTTCAGGGGCATTCAACAATGAGCAGTTCTTC
>TRBD1|TRBV12-3/TRBV12-4|few|TRBJ1-2
CASSSTGIRHYGYTF
TGTGCCAGCAGTTCGACAGGGATTAGACACTATGGCTACACCTTC
>-|TRBV18|-|TRBJ2-3
CASSPDAGTSDTQYF
TGTGCCAGCTCACCAGATGCGGGAACCTCAGATACGCAGTATTTT
>-|TRBV28|-|TRBJ2-7
CASSNWPLFPYEQYF
TGTGCCAGCAGCAATTGGCCGTTATTCCCCTACGAGCAGTACTTC
>-|TRBV5-6|-|TRBJ2-2
CASSLADFHTGELFF
TGTGCCAGCAGCTTGGCAGACTTCCACACCGGGGAGCTGTTTTTT
>-|TRBV12-3/TRBV12-4|many|TRBJ2-7
CASSLGGPSEQYF
TGTGCCAGCAGTTTGGGGGGGCCCTCGGAGCAGTACTTC
>-|TRBV7-6|few|TRBJ2-1
CASSLAFASSSSYNEQFF
TGTGCCAGCAGCTTAGCGTTCGCTAGTTCCAGCTCCTACAATGAGCAGTTCTTC
>TRBD1|TRBV12-3/TRBV12-4|many|TRBJ1-2
CASSRSRTGGRNYGYTF
TGTGCCAGCAGTCGCTCAAGGACAGGGGGCAGGAACTATGGCTACACCTTC
>TRBD1|TRBV5-1|-|TRBJ2-3
CASSPTPADRGDTQYF
TGCGCCAGCAGCCCGACGCCTGCGGACAGGGGAGATACGCAGTATTTT
>TRBD1|TRBV15|many|TRBJ2-3
CATSRGPQFRRAGGDTQYF
TGTGCCACCAGCAGAGGCCCTCAGTTTAGGCGGGCAGGGGGCGATACGCAGTATTTT
>TRBD1|TRBV20-1|few|TRBJ2-6
CSAMDRGLGANVLTF
TGCAGTGCTATGGACAGGGGGCTCGGGGCCAACGTCCTGACTTTC
>TRBD2|TRBV11-2|-|TRBJ2-1
CASSGVRLAGPLGQFF
TGTGCCAGCAGCGGAGTGCGACTAGCGGGACCCCTAGGGCAGTTCTTC
>-|TRBV29-1|many|TRBJ1-5
CSVARQGGQPQHF
TGCAGCGTTGCCAGGCAGGGCGGTCAGCCCCAGCATTTT
>-|TRBV7-9|many|TRBJ1-3
CASRPTGSSGNTIYF
TGTGCCAGCAGACCTACAGGGAGCTCTGGAAACACCATATATTTT
>TRBD1|TRBV27|many|TRBJ1-5
CASSFSGQGHQPQHF
TGTGCCAGCAGTTTTAGCGGACAGGGTCATCAGCCCCAGCATTTT
>-|TRBV3-1|few|TRBJ2-1
CASSLRAGGRTGINEQFF
TGTGCCAGCAGCCTCCGCGCGGGGGGCCGGACAGGGATCAATGAGCAGTTCTTC
>-|TRBV19|many|TRBJ2-7
CATNSDTSYEQYF
TGTGCCACTAACTCGGACACCTCCTACGAGCAGTACTTC
>TRBD1|TRBV12-3/TRBV12-4|few|TRBJ2-2
CASSLTGANTGELFF
TGTGCCAGCAGCCTGACAGGGGCGAACACCGGGGAGCTGTTTTTT
>TRBD1|TRBV24-1|few|TRBJ2-3
CATSDPSPGTGSDTQYF
TGTGCCACCAGTGATCCCTCCCCCGGGACAGGGAGCGATACGCAGTATTTT
>-|TRBV10-1|many|TRBJ2-1
CASSESRRNEQFF
TGCGCCAGCAGTGAGTCAAGGAGGAATGAGCAGTTCTTC
>-|TRBV27|many|TRBJ2-1
CASKFTHSSYNEQFF
TGTGCCAGCAAGTTCACCCACAGCTCCTACAATGAGCAGTTCTTC
>-|TRBV12-3/TRBV12-4|few|TRBJ2-3
CASKRGLSTDTQYF
TGTGCCAGCAAGAGAGGTCTTAGCACAGATACGCAGTATTTT
>-|TRBV7-3|many|TRBJ2-2
CASSLDTGELFF
TGTGCCAGCAGCTTAGACACCGGGGAGCTGTTTTTT
>-|TRBV29-1|many|TRBJ2-1
CSVDKGNEQFF
TGCAGCGTTGATAAGGGAAATGAGCAGTTCTTC
>TRBD2|TRBV11-2|many|TRBJ2-5
CASSLLGAGGQETQYF
TGTGCCAGCAGCTTACTAGGAGCGGGGGGCCAAGAGACCCAGTACTTC
>-|TRBV7-3|many|TRBJ2-1
CASSLGGNVQFF
TGTGCCAGCAGCTTAGGTGGTAACGTGCAGTTCTTC